Below are 10 T cell receptor beta chains sequenced from a single sample in a study of T cells after posttransplantation cyclophosphamide. Data came from immunoSEQ multiplex PCR; TCRdb stores just in-frame clones and leaves some out. The sample records approximately 32,000 clones, 70% to 90% being singletons. The sample comprised PBMCs. The receptors were sampled from a woman in her 40s with a blood cancer, CMV-positive, and with a related stem cell donor.

The rearrangement uses TRBV19 and TRBJ2-7; the D gene is possibly TRBD1 (6 bases). The CDR3 consists of 13 residues. The V end lost 5 bases, the J end lost 8 bases, and 16 bases lay between the germline ends. Germline values: CDR1 LNHDA, CDR2 SQIVND (reference sequence). CDR3 coding DNA: TGTGCCAGTAGTCCGGGGACACCTACGAAGCAGTACTTC. This codes for CASSPGTPTKQYF. Variable domain in full (rest from reference TRBV19 and TRBJ2-7): DGGITQSPKYLFRKEGQNVTLSCEQNLNHDAMYWYRQDPGQGLRLIYYSQIVNDFQKGDIAEGYSVSREKKESFPLTVTSAQKNPTAFYLCASSPGTPTKQYFGPGTRLTVT.

The chain is built from TRBV2 and TRBJ2-7; TRBD1 matches 10 bases. The CDR3 extends over 14 amino acids. Germline V gene sequence: CDR1 SNHLY, CDR2 FYNNEI. The trim removed 3 bases at V and 7 bases at J, leaving 6 bases unmatched. DNA of the CDR3: TGTGCCAGCAGTGAGAAGGGACAGGGGCGAGAGCAGTACTTC. The encoded protein is CASSEKGQGREQYF.

This chain uses TRBV29-1 with TRBJ2-3, with TRBD2 identical over 11 bases. CDR3 length equals 16 residues. The germline CDR1 and CDR2 sequences are SQVTM and ANQGSEA. Germline trimming cut 4 bases from V and 0 bases from J; bases unmatched to any gene: 6. CDR3 nucleotide sequence: TGCAGCGTTGGGGGACTAGCGGTACCTAGCACAGATACGCAGTATTTT. Amino acid sequence: CSVGGLAVPSTDTQYF.

This rearrangement joins TRBV5-1 to TRBJ2-4; D not resolved. Germline loops: CDR1 SGHRS, CDR2 YFSETQ. The germline V and J ends were trimmed by 5 bases and 5 bases, with 17 bases remaining between them. There are 15 residues in the CDR3. CDR3 DNA sequence: TGCGCCAGCAGTCGTACACGGGTTGGCGAAAACATTCAGTACTTC. It yields the protein CASSRTRVGENIQYF.

The chain links TRBV11-2 to TRBJ1-2; possible D gene TRBD1, 6 bases. CDR1 is SGHAT and CDR2 is FQNNGV in the germline V gene. Trimming stripped 5 bases from V and 4 bases from J, with 14 bases between. This CDR3 is built from 14 residues. In nucleotides, the CDR3 is TGTGCCAGCAGCCGTTTGGGGGCGGCCTATGGCTACACCTTC. It is translated as CASSRLGAAYGYTF. The full variable domain, in which reference TRBV11-2 and TRBJ1-2 provide the parts outside the CDR3, is EAGVAQSPRYKIIEKRQSVAFWCNPISGHATLYWYQQILGQGPKLLIQFQNNGVVDDSQLPKDRFSAERLKGVDSTLKIQPAKLEDSAVYLCASSRLGAAYGYTFGSGTRLTVV.

The genes are TRBV28 and TRBJ2-3; 8 bases map to TRBD2. J was trimmed by 4 bases and V by 6 bases; bases with no gene match: 12. This CDR3 is built from 16 residues. Germline V gives CDR1 MDHEN, CDR2 SYDVKM. The CDR3 DNA follows: TGTGCCAGCAGCCGATCTTGGCGGGGGGACTCAGATACGCAGTATTTT. It yields the protein CASSRSWRGDSDTQYF.

The CDR3 sequence is CASSLDSGGTNYEQYF. DNA of the CDR3: TGCGCCAGCAGCTTGGATTCGGGGGGGACTAACTACGAGCAGTACTTC. V is TRBV5-1 and J is TRBJ2-5; 8 nucleotides align to TRBD2. The J call may be wrong; the DNA end is better matched by TRBJ2-7. Germline V gene sequence: CDR1 SGHRS, CDR2 YFSETQ. The CDR3 contains 16 residues.

J is TRBJ1-2 and V is TRBV4-1, with a possible D match to TRBD1 (5 bases). CDR1 is MGHRA, CDR2 YSYEKL, per germline. V lost 3 bases to trimming and J lost 0 bases, with 14 bases between them. The CDR3 has 16 residues. The CDR3 DNA follows: TGCGCCAGCAGCCATGGCGGGGCCGACACTAACTATGGCTACACCTTC. Protein sequence: CASSHGGADTNYGYTF.

This clone was observed once. V is TRBV5-1 and J is TRBJ2-7; the match to TRBD1 covers 8 bases. J was trimmed by 5 bases and V by 6 bases; bases with no gene match: 7. The V gene's germline CDR1 is SGHRS and CDR2 YFSETQ. CDR3 length equals 13 residues. The CDR3 sequence is CASKRTGNHEQYF. The CDR3, as DNA: TGCGCCAGCAAGCGGACAGGGAACCACGAGCAGTACTTC.

The chain uses TRBV9 and TRBJ2-7, with 7 positions matching TRBD1. Germline CDR1 SGDLS, CDR2 YYNGEE. The CDR3 contains 12 residues. After removal of 3 bases from V and 4 bases from J, the junction contained 1 base not matched to a gene. Here the CDR3 reads CASSGQGYEQYF. CDR3 nucleotide sequence: TGTGCCAGCAGCGGACAGGGTTACGAGCAGTACTTC. Variable domain in full (rest from reference TRBV9 and TRBJ2-7): DSGVTQTPKHLITATGQRVTLRCSPRSGDLSVYWYQQSLDQGLQFLIQYYNGEERAKGNILERFSAQQFPDLHSELNLSSLELGDSALYFCASSGQGYEQYFGPGTRLTVT.